The 9 T cell receptor beta chains given below trace back to one sample, sequenced in a study of long-term antiretroviral therapy in people with HIV. Sequencing relied on immunoSEQ assay v3.0, run at survey level. Only in-frame clones appear in the TCRdb table, and some are missing; sequencing was by immunoSEQ multiplex PCR. The table has around 16,000 clones, around 75% seen once; the top ten hold roughly 14%. Source: unsorted PBMCs, taken 1.5 years before starting antiretroviral therapy. The receptors were gathered from a woman aged 45-65 years with HIV.

The V gene is TRBV18, the J gene TRBJ1-3; D is possibly TRBD1 (5 bases). Germline lookup yields CDR1 KGHSH and CDR2 LQKENI. V was pared by 3 bases and J by 2 bases, with 17 bases between. The CDR3 is 17 amino acids. CDR3 in amino acids: CASSPQGTFGPGNTIYF. CDR3 sequence (DNA): TGTGCCAGCTCACCCCAAGGGACCTTCGGGCCTGGAAACACCATATATTTT.

The V call is TRBV7-9, the J call TRBJ2-2, with 10 bases that match TRBD1. Germline V lookup: CDR1 SEHNR, CDR2 FQNEAQ (reference sequence). The CDR3 totals 17 residues. V dropped 5 bases and J dropped 0; count of bases not matched to a gene: 6. The CDR3 sequence is CASSPRTGGANTGELFF. The CDR3 nucleotides are TGTGCCAGCAGCCCTCGGACAGGGGGGGCGAACACCGGGGAGCTGTTTTTT.

V usage is TRBV5-1 and J usage is TRBJ2-3; D remains unclear. V was trimmed by 5 bases and J by 0 bases, leaving 10 bases between them. The CDR3 covers 14 residues. Germline loops: CDR1 SGHRS, CDR2 YFSETQ. The CDR3 protein is CASSRITSTDTQYF. In DNA, the CDR3 is TGCGCCAGCAGTAGAATAACTAGCACAGATACGCAGTATTTT.

This clone was picked up a small number of times. The rearrangement joins TRBV7-9 to TRBJ1-1; 9 bases line up with TRBD1. Germline assignment: CDR1 SEHNR and CDR2 FQNEAQ (reference sequence). J lost 8 bases, V lost 2 bases, and 6 bases had no gene match. This CDR3 has 14 amino acids. In DNA form, the CDR3 reads TGTGCCAGCAGCTTACGGACAGGGGAAAGAGAAGCTTTCTTT. Translating gives CASSLRTGEREAFF.

The V call is TRBV5-6, the J call TRBJ1-1, with D tentatively TRBD1 (5 bases). V lost 4 bases and J 6 bases, leaving 19 bases between the germline ends. The CDR3 is 15 amino acids. The germline V gene encodes CDR1 SGHDT and CDR2 YYEEEE. CDR3 protein: CASSLKGQGLPEAFF. Written as DNA, the CDR3 is TGTGCCAGCAGCCTTAAAGGCCAGGGATTACCTGAAGCTTTCTTT. The whole variable domain, remainder taken from reference TRBV5-6 and TRBJ1-1, is DAGVTQSPTHLIKTRGQQVTLRCSPKSGHDTVSWYQQALGQGPQFIFQYYEEEERQRGNFPDRFSGHQFPNYSSELNVNALLLGDSALYLCASSLKGQGLPEAFFGQGTRLTVV.

CDR3: CASSIGTFLHF. The DNA of the CDR3 is TGTGCCAGTAGTATCGGGACCTTCCTCCACTTT. The rearrangement uses TRBV19 and TRBJ1-6, with TRBD1 as a possible D gene (5 bases). The ends were cut back, 3 bases at V and 15 bases at J, with 9 bases in the middle. Per germline, CDR1 LNHDA and CDR2 SQIVND (reference sequence). CDR3 length: 11 residues.

This clone was found a few times. V is TRBV19 and J is TRBJ1-5; D not certain. V lost 7 bases to trimming and J lost 7 bases, with 11 bases between them. The CDR3 length is 12 residues. Germline V lookup: CDR1 LNHDA, CDR2 SQIVND (reference sequence). CDR3 nucleotides: TGTGCCAGTAATTTCGGTGAGCAGCCCCAGCATTTT. Its translation is CASNFGEQPQHF.

The chain couples TRBV4-1 to TRBJ2-1, with 8 nucleotides matching TRBD1. V lost 1 base, J lost 2 bases, and 4 bases stayed unmatched. Germline V lookup: CDR1 MGHRA, CDR2 YSYEKL. There are 16 residues in the CDR3. The DNA for the CDR3 is TGCGCCAGCAGCCAAGGGCCGGGACAGGCCTACAATGAGCAGTTCTTC. Encoded protein: CASSQGPGQAYNEQFF.

This chain joins TRBV6-4 and TRBJ2-3; 9 bases align to TRBD2. CDR3 size: 15 residues. V dropped 2 bases and J dropped 4; count of bases not matched to a gene: 4. Germline CDR1 reads MRHNA; CDR2 reads SNTAGT. CDR3 residues: CASSDAAGGSDTQYF. In DNA form, the CDR3 reads TGTGCCAGCAGTGACGCCGCGGGGGGGTCAGATACGCAGTATTTT.